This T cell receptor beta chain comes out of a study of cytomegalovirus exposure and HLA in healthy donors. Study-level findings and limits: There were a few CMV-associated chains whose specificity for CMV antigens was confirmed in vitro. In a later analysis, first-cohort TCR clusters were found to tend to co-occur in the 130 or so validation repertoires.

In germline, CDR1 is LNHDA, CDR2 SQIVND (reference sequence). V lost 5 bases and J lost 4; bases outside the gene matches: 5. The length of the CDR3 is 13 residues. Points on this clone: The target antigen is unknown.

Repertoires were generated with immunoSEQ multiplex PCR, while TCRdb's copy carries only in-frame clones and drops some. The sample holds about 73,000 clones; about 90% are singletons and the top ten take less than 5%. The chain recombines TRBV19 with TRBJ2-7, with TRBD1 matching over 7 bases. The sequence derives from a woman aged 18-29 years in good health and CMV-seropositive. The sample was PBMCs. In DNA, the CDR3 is TGTGCCAGTAGTCCGGGGACAGCTTACGAGCAGTACTTC. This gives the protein CASSPGTAYEQYF.